Detailed here is one T cell receptor beta chain. Its antigen is unknown. The data were obtained in a study of T-cell reconstitution after alpha-beta-depleted transplantation in children. Overall study findings and caveats: Expanded clones from the graft, numbering several hundred, reportedly supplied alpha-beta T cells about two months after transplant. From surviving recipient T cells and thymic progenitors came the high day-60 TCRbeta diversity observed in some patients. T cells produced anew were the main source of T-cell counts and diversity one year after transplant.

Unique molecular identifiers were incorporated during preparation of the TCRbeta library. TCRdb analysed the PCR reads with MiXCR anew, one entry per CDR3 protein. The sample contains approximately 89,000 distinct CDR3 sequences, less than 20% of which appear only once. CDR1 is SEHNR and CDR2 is FQNEAQ in the germline V gene (reference sequence). V was cut by 5 bases and J by 4 bases, with 14 bases left in between. The CDR3 loop spans 14 amino acids. This receptor was taken from a male patient under 10 years old who had a stem cell transplant for acute lymphoblastic leukemia, so the T cells may come from the graft donor. The chain employs TRBV7-9 and TRBJ1-1; possibly TRBD1 for D (5 bases). The source material was PBMCs, mostly from graft donor cells, sampled 180 days after TCRalphabeta/CD19-depleted stem cell transplant. The CDR3 DNA is TGTGCCAGCAGCCTCGTCGGGACGTCCACTGAAGCTTTCTTT. The encoded protein is CASSLVGTSTEAFF.